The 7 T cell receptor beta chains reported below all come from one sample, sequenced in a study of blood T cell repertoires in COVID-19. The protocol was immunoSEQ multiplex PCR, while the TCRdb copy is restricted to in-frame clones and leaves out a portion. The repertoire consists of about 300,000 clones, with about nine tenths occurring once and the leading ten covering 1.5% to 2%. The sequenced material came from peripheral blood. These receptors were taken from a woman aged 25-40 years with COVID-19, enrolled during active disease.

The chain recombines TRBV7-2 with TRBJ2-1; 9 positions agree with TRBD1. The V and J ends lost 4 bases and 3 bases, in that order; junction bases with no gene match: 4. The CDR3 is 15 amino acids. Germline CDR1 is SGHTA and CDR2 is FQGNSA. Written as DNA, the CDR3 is TGTGCCAGCAGCTCGCCGGGACAGGGCTACAATGAGCAGTTCTTC. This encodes CASSSPGQGYNEQFF.

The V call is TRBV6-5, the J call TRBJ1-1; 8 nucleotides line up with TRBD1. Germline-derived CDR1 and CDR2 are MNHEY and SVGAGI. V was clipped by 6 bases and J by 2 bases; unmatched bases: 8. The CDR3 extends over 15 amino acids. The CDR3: CASSLHGTGNTEAFF. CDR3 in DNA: TGTGCCAGCAGCCTACACGGGACAGGCAACACTGAAGCTTTCTTT.

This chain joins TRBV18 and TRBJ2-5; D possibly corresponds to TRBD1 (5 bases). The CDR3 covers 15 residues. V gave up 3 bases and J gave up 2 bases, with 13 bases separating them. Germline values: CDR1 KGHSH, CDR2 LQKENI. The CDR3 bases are TGTGCCAGCTCACCCCTTAGGGGCGGACAAGAGACCCAGTACTTC. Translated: CASSPLRGGQETQYF.

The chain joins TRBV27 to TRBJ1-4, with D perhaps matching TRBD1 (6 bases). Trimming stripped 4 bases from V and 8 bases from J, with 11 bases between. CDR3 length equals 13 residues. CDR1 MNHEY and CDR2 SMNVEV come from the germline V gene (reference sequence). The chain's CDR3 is CASSSAGDEKLFF. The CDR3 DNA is TGTGCCAGCAGTTCGGCAGGGGACGAAAAACTGTTTTTT.

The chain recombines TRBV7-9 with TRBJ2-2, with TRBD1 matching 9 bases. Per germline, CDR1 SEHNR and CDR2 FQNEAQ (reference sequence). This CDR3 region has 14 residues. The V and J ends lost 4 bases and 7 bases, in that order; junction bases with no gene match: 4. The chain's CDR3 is CASSSQGAGGELFF. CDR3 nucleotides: TGTGCCAGCAGCTCACAGGGGGCGGGCGGGGAGCTGTTTTTT.

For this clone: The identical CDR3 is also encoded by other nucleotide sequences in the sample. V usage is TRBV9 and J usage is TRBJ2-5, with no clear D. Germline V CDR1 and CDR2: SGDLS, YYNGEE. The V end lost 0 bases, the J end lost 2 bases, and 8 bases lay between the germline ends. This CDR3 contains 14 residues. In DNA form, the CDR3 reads TGTGCCAGCAGCGTAGGACTTCCACAAGAGACCCAGTACTTC. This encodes CASSVGLPQETQYF.

CDR3 sequence reads: CASSPPDSRDYGYTF. CDR3 nucleotide sequence: TGTGCCAGCTCACCCCCCGACAGTCGGGACTATGGCTACACCTTC. The V call is TRBV18, the J call TRBJ1-2; a possible D gene is TRBD1 (5 bases). The ends were cut back, 3 bases at V and 3 bases at J, with 14 bases in the middle. This CDR3 region has 15 residues. Germline CDR1 is KGHSH and CDR2 is LQKENI.